These 17 T cell receptor beta chains came from one sample sequenced in a study of blood T cell repertoires in COVID-19. Here immunoSEQ multiplex PCR was the method, and the copy in TCRdb shows in-frame clones only, minus some. The profile shows some 210,000 clones, approximately 91% of them singletons. The sequencing sample was made of peripheral blood. The receptors shown here come from a man aged 60-69 years who had recovered from COVID-19.

This clone was seen just once. The rearrangement uses TRBV19 and TRBJ2-7, with 10 positions matching TRBD2. The CDR3 spans 17 residues. V lost 2 bases to trimming and J lost 6 bases; unmatched junction nucleotides: 13. Germline lookup yields CDR1 LNHDA and CDR2 SQIVND (reference sequence). CDR3 loop: CASSISSVLAGPFEQYF. The CDR3, as DNA: TGTGCCAGTAGTATAAGCTCCGTACTAGCGGGGCCTTTCGAGCAGTACTTC.

This chain uses TRBV4-2 with TRBJ1-2; 7 nucleotides line up with TRBD1. The CDR3 runs 16 residues. Germline V gene data show CDR1 as LGHNA and CDR2 as YNFKEQ. The J segment lost 5 bases and the V segment lost 4 bases, leaving 13 bases of the junction unmatched. The CDR3 DNA follows: TGTGCCAGCAGCCGAGACGAGGCAGGGGGTATTTATGGCTACACCTTC. Translation: CASSRDEAGGIYGYTF.

This chain joins TRBV7-6 and TRBJ2-7; 12 nucleotides match TRBD1. Looked up from germline, CDR1 is SGHVS and CDR2 is FNYEAQ. V gave up 5 bases and J gave up 6 bases; unmatched junction bases: 8. This CDR3 comprises 15 residues. CDR3 bases: TGTGCCAGCAGCCCTGGCGGGACAGGGGGCTTCGAGCAGTACTTC. This gives the protein CASSPGGTGGFEQYF.

V usage is TRBV18 and J usage is TRBJ1-4, with D possibly being TRBD1 (6 bases). CDR1 and CDR2 from the germline V gene are KGHSH and LQKENI. V was trimmed by 2 bases and J by 8 bases, leaving 18 bases between them. This CDR3 spans 16 amino acids. CDR3 amino acids: CASSPSALGAGEKLFF. The DNA for the CDR3 is TGTGCCAGCTCACCATCAGCTTTGGGGGCTGGGGAAAAACTGTTTTTT.

The chain is built from TRBV28 and TRBJ2-1, with D possibly matching TRBD2 (5 bases). V dropped 7 bases and J dropped 14 bases, with 15 bases sitting between them. Germline values: CDR1 MDHEN, CDR2 SYDVKM. This CDR3 region has 11 residues. The CDR3 sequence is CASKAASRKFF. The CDR3 nucleotides read TGTGCCAGCAAAGCGGCCTCTCGAAAGTTCTTC.

This chain joins TRBV19 and TRBJ2-1; weak D call: TRBD1 (6 bases). V lost 7 bases, J lost 1 base, and 14 bases lay in between. The CDR3 totals 15 residues. Per the germline V gene, CDR1 is LNHDA and CDR2 is SQIVND (reference sequence). The CDR3 loop is CASNRPGDSYNEQFF. The CDR3 DNA reads TGTGCCAGTAACCGCCCAGGGGATTCCTACAATGAGCAGTTCTTC.

The gene calls are TRBV7-2 and TRBJ1-5; D remains unclear. Germline V gene data show CDR1 as SGHTA and CDR2 as FQGNSA. The CDR3 sequence is 17 residues long. Between the trimmed V and J ends, which lost 2 bases and 2 bases, there was a span of 16 bases. Here the CDR3 DNA reads TGTGCCAGCAGCTTATTTCCGAGAACGGTTGGCAATCAGCCCCAGCATTTT. This gives the protein CASSLFPRTVGNQPQHF. The full variable domain, in which reference TRBV7-2 and TRBJ1-5 provide the parts outside the CDR3, is GAGVSQSPSNKVTEKGKDVELRCDPISGHTALYWYRQSLGQGLEFLIYFQGNSAPDKSGLPSDRFSAERTGGSVSTLTIQRTQQEDSAVYLCASSLFPRTVGNQPQHFGDGTRLSIL.

The genes are TRBV12-3 or TRBV12-4 and TRBJ2-1; 8 bases map to TRBD1. CDR3 size: 12 residues. J gave up 12 bases and V 6 bases, and 7 bases lay outside the gene matches. The CDR3 DNA follows: TGTGCCAGCAGCCCTCAGGGGGCCGCGCAGTTCTTC. Protein: CASSPQGAAQFF.

This chain uses TRBV11-2 with TRBJ2-1, with TRBD2 matching over 10 bases. The CDR3 runs 18 residues. Germline V gene data show CDR1 as SGHAT and CDR2 as FQNNGV. The trim removed 1 base at V and 0 bases at J, leaving 6 bases unmatched. The CDR3 loop is CASSLVWTSGSSYNEQFF. DNA for the CDR3: TGTGCCAGCAGCTTAGTGTGGACTAGCGGTAGCTCCTACAATGAGCAGTTCTTC.

The V call is TRBV15, the J call TRBJ2-3, with 8 bases identical to TRBD2. Germline V CDR1 and CDR2: LNHNV, YYDKDF (reference sequence). This CDR3 has 14 residues. The V segment lost 5 bases and the J segment 6 bases; nucleotides outside the gene matches: 7. CDR3 coding DNA: TGTGCCACCAGCCCCGGGGGGGTTGGCGATACGCAGTATTTT. Its translation is CATSPGGVGDTQYF.

Written as DNA, the CDR3 is TGCGCCAGCAGCGTCGACAGTGGTACTGAAGCTTTCTTT. It yields the protein CASSVDSGTEAFF. The chain recombines TRBV5-1 with TRBJ1-1, with TRBD1 as a possible D gene (5 bases). The CDR3 runs 13 residues. Germline loops: CDR1 SGHRS, CDR2 YFSETQ. The V and J ends lost 4 bases and 5 bases respectively, with 12 bases between them.

CDR3 bases: TGTGCCAGCAATGTACTAGCGGGAGGCCCCGGGGAGCTGTTTTTT. This codes for CASNVLAGGPGELFF. The V gene is TRBV2, the J gene TRBJ2-2; 12 nucleotides align to TRBD2. V lost 7 bases to trimming and J lost 6 bases; unmatched junction nucleotides: 6. CDR1 is SNHLY and CDR2 is FYNNEI in the germline V gene. This CDR3 spans 15 amino acids.

The chain combines TRBV7-8 with TRBJ1-3; no firm D call. The CDR3 loop spans 16 amino acids. In germline, CDR1 is SGHVS, CDR2 FQNEAQ. V was trimmed by 1 base and J by 0 bases, leaving 10 bases between them. This chain's CDR3 is CASSLVPGNSGNTIYF. DNA for the CDR3: TGTGCCAGCAGCTTAGTCCCAGGCAACTCTGGAAACACCATATATTTT. Supplemented by reference TRBV7-8 and TRBJ1-3, the full variable domain reads GAGVSQSPRYKVAKRGQDVALRCDPISGHVSLFWYQQALGQGPEFLTYFQNEAQLDKSGLPSDRFFAERPEGSVSTLKIQRTQQEDSAVYLCASSLVPGNSGNTIYFGEGSWLTVV.

V and J are TRBV6-5 and TRBJ1-2; possibly TRBD1 for D (6 bases). There are 16 residues in the CDR3. V was cut by 2 bases and J by 2 bases, with 15 bases left in between. From germline, CDR1 is MNHEY and CDR2 SVGAGI. The CDR3, as DNA: TGTGCCAGCAGTTACGGAGTGGGGGCTGGGAACTATGGCTACACCTTC. This gives the protein CASSYGVGAGNYGYTF.

The gene calls are TRBV14 and TRBJ1-2, with 8 positions matching TRBD1. This CDR3 has 16 amino acids. V gave up 1 base and J gave up 8 bases; unmatched junction bases: 12. Germline V lookup: CDR1 SGHDN, CDR2 FVKESK. The CDR3 loop is CASSQAIPQGAKGYTF. The DNA of the CDR3 is TGTGCCAGCAGCCAAGCTATACCTCAGGGGGCAAAGGGCTACACCTTC.

The chain joins TRBV27 to TRBJ1-5; no clear D gene. The CDR3 is 9 amino acids. Germline CDR1 is MNHEY and CDR2 is SMNVEV (reference sequence). Between the trimmed V and J ends, which lost 8 bases and 10 bases, there was a span of 6 bases. CDR3 in amino acids: CASSSPQHF. The CDR3 DNA sequence: TGTGCCAGCTCCTCCCCCCAGCATTTT.

This rearrangement joins TRBV3-1 (or the pseudogene TRBV3-2) to TRBJ1-3; possibly TRBD1 for D (6 bases). V lost 6 bases and J lost 1, with 13 bases in between. CDR3 length equals 15 residues. Germline V gives CDR1 LGHDT, CDR2 YNNKEL (reference sequence). The CDR3 coding sequence is TGTGCCAGCAGTATGAGGGGGGGATCTGGAAACACCATATATTTT. Its protein is CASSMRGGSGNTIYF.